This T cell receptor (beta chain) derives from a study of spatial heterogeneity in lung cancer. Study details: Mean representation of each unique TCR and UMI combination in the raw reads exceeded 8.5 occurrences.

TCR cDNA molecules each had a unique molecular identifier. TCRdb reprocessed the 5' RACE reads with MiXCR, giving one entry per CDR3 protein. Among 25,000 to 30,000 distinct CDR3 sequences listed, roughly 6% were seen once. Regarding time point: blood at routine non-recurrence follow-up after resection. Extraction of whole RNA from tumor, nontumor lung or frozen PBMC preceded unsorted sequencing. General observations from the study: Blood showed ubiquitous tumor TCRs more often at resection than at routine follow-up.

With regard to this clonotype: Antigen unknown.

CDR3 size: 17 residues. The germline gives CDR1 SGHRS, CDR2 YFSETQ. V lost 0 bases and J 1 base, leaving 14 bases between the germline ends. The genes are TRBV5-1 and TRBJ2-1; possibly TRBD2 for D (6 bases). This TCR came from a male donor with early-stage non-small cell lung cancer. The sequencing here drew on PBMCs, taken at follow-up. For the CDR3, the DNA is TGCGCCAGCAGCTTGGAGCAGTTCCTAGCGTCCTACAATGAGCAGTTCTTC. This gives the protein CASSLEQFLASYNEQFF.